This record concerns one TCR beta chain sequence. The TCR beta cDNA libraries contained unique molecular identifiers. Each CDR3 protein is one row after TCRdb ran MiXCR on the PCR reads. The table shows a few hundred thousand distinct CDR3 sequences, with approximately 37% occurring only once. The data originate from a study of post-analysis software for immune sequencing data. The TCR sequence derives from a girl aged 2 to 9 with multiple sclerosis. Sample: blood.

CDR3 amino acids: CASRPIGSQRTEAFF. CDR3 bases: TGTGCCAGCAGGCCGATTGGGAGTCAGAGGACTGAAGCTTTCTTT. The rearrangement uses TRBV6-6 and TRBJ1-1; D is uncertain. Germline V gene data show CDR1 as MNHNY and CDR2 as SVGAGI (reference sequence). V lost 6 bases, J lost 5 bases, and 19 bases lay in between. The CDR3 covers 15 residues.